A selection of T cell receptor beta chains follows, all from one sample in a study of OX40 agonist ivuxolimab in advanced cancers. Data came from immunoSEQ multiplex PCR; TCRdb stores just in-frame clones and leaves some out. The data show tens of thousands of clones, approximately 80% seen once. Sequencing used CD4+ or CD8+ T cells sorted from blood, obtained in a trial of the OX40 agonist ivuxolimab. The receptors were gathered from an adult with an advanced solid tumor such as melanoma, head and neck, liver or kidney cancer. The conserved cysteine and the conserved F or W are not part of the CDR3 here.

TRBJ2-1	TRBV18	ASSPPVWESSYNEQF
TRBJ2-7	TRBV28	ASRAEQGSYEQY
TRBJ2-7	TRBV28	ASSSRGASSYEQY
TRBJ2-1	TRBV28	ASSSWTSGRGREQF
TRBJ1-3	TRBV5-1	ASSLSGSSGNTIY
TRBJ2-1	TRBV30	AWSELASNEQF
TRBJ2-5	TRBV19	ASRTSGRFAETQY
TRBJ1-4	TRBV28	ASSLKGAGEKLF
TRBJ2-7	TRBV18	ASSEGQNYEQY
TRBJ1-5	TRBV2	ASSGRTGYNQPQH
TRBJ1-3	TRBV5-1	ASRGTSSGNTIY
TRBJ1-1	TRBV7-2	ASSSQGFSTEAF
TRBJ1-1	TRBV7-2	ASSLYTGNTEAF
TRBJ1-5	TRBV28	ASTWDRERQPQH
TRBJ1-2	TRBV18	ASSPTANRKNYGYT
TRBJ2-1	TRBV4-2	ASSQGGGRAFYNEQF
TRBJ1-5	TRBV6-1	ASRATVSGNQPQH
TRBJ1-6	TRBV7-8	ASSVGAGAGRGSPLH
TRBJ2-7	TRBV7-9	ASSLASQGYEQY
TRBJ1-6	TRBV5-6	ASSLALGLNSPLH
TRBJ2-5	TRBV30	AWMFRREGLQETQY
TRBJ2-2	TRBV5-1	ASSHGFSGAGELF
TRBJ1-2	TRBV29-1	SVEGQGGSYT
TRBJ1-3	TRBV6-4	ASSASRGPGNTIY
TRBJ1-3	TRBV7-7	ASSLAEEGAGNTIY
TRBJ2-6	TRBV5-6	ASTMTGKGSGANVLT
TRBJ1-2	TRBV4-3	ASSPSRFTGGYGYT
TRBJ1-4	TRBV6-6	ASNRAGDPVGEKLF
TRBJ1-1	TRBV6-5	ASSYTRKNTEAF
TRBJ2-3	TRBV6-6	ASSLRLAGSTDTQY
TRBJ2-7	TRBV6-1	ASSLDRSSYEQY
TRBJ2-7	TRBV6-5	ASSLRDRGYEQY